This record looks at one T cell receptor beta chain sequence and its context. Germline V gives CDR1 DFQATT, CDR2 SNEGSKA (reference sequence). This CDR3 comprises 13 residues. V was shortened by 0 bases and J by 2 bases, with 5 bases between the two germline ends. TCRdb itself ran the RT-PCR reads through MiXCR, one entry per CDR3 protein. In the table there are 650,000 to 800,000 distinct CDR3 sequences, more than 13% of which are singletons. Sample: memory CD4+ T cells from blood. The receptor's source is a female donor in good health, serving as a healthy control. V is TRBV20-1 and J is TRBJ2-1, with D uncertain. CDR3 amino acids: CSARDDPYNEQFF. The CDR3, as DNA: TGCAGTGCTAGAGATGACCCCTACAATGAGCAGTTCTTC.